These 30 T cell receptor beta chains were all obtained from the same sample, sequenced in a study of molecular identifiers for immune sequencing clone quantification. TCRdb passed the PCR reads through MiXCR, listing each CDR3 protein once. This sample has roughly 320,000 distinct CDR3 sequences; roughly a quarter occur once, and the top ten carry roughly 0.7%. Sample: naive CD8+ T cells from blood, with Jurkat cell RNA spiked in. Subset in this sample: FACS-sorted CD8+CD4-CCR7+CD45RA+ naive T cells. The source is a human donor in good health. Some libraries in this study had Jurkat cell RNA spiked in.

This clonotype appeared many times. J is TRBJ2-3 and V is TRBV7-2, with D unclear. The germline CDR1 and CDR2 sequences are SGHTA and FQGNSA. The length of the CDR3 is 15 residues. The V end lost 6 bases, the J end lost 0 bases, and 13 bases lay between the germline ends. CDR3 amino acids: CASSIGWASTDTQYF. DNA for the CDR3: TGTGCCAGCAGTATAGGGTGGGCCAGCACAGATACGCAGTATTTT.

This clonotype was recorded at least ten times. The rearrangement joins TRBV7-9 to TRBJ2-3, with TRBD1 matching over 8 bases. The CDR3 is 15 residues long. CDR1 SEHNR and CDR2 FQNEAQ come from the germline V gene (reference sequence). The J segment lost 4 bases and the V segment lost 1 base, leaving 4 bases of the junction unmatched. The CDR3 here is CASSLVAGGADTQYF. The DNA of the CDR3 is TGTGCCAGCAGCTTAGTGGCAGGGGGCGCAGATACGCAGTATTTT.

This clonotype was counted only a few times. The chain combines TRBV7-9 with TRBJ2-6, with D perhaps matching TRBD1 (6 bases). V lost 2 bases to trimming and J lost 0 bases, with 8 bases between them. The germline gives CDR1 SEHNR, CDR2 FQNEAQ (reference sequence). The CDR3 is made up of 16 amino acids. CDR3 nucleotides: TGTGCCAGCAGCTTACAGGGGCACTCTGGGGCCAACGTCCTGACTTTC. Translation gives CASSLQGHSGANVLTF.

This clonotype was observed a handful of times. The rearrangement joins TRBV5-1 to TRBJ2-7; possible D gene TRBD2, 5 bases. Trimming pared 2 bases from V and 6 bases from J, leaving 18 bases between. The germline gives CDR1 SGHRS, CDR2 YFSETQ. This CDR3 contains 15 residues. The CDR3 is CASSFRWEPGGEQYF. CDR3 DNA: TGCGCCAGCAGCTTTCGGTGGGAGCCCGGCGGCGAGCAGTACTTC.

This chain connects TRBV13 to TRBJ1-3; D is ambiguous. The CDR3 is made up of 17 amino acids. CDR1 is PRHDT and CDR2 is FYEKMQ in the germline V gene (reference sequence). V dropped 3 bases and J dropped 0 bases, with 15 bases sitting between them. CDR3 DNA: TGTGCCAGCAGCTTGGCCGGGCAGGACGTCTCTGGAAACACCATATATTTT. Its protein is CASSLAGQDVSGNTIYF.

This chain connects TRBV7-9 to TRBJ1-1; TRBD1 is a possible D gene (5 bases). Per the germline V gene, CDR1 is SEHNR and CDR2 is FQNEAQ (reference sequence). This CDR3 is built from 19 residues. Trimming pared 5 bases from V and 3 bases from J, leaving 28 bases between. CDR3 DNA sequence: TGTGCCAGCAGCCAAACCGGAGGACAACCTTCGCGAGGGGACACTGAAGCTTTCTTT. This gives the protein CASSQTGGQPSRGDTEAFF.

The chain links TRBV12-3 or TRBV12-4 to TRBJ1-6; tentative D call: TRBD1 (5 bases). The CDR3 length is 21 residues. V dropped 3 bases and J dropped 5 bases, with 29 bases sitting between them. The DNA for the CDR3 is TGTGCCAGCAGTTTTGGTGTATCGTTAGGGGAGACAACCCGTAATAATTCACCCCTCCACTTT. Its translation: CASSFGVSLGETTRNNSPLHF.

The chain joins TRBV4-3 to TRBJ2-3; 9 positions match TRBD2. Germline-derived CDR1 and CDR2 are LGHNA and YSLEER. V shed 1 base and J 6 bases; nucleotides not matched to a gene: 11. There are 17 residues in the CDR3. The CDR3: CASSQARAGGPRDTQYF. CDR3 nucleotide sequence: TGCGCCAGCAGCCAAGCGCGGGCGGGGGGGCCTCGGGATACGCAGTATTTT.

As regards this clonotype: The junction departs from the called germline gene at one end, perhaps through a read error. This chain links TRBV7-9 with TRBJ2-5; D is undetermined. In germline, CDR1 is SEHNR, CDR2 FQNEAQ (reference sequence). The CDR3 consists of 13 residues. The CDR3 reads CASRPVPQEPQYF. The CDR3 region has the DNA TGTGCCAGCAGACCCGTCCCGCAAGAGCCCCAGTACTTC.

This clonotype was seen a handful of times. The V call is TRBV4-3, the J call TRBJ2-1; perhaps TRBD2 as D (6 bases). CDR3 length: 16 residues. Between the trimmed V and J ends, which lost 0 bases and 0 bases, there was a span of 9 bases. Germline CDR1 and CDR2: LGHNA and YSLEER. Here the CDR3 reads CASSQDGLRSYNEQFF. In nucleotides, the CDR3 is TGCGCCAGCAGCCAAGATGGACTACGCTCCTACAATGAGCAGTTCTTC.

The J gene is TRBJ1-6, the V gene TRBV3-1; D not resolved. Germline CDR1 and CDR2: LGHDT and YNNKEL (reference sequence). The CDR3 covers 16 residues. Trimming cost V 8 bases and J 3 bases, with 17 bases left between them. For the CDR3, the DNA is TGTGCCAGCCGCCCCCGCCCGGGAGACTATAATTCACCCCTCCACTTT. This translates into CASRPRPGDYNSPLHF.

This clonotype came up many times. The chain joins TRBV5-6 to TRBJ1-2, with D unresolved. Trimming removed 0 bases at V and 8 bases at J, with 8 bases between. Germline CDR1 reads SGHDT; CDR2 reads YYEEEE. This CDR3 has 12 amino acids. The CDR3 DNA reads TGTGCCAGCAGCTTGGCCAACTCGGGCTACACCTTC. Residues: CASSLANSGYTF.

The CDR3 sequence: CASSQAIAGGPGSDTQYF. The CDR3, as DNA: TGCGCCAGCAGCCAAGCGATAGCGGGAGGGCCAGGGTCTGATACGCAGTATTTT. The J gene is TRBJ2-3, the V gene TRBV4-3; 11 positions agree with TRBD2. The junction had 12 bases not matched to a gene; V was cut back by 1 base and J by 6 bases. Germline loops: CDR1 LGHNA, CDR2 YSLEER. The CDR3 extends over 18 amino acids.

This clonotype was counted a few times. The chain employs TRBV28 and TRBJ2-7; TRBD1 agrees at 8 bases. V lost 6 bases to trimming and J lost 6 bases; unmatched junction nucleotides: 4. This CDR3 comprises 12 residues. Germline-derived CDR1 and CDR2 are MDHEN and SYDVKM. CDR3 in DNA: TGTGCCAGCAGATGGGACAGGAGCGAGCAGTACTTC. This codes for CASRWDRSEQYF.

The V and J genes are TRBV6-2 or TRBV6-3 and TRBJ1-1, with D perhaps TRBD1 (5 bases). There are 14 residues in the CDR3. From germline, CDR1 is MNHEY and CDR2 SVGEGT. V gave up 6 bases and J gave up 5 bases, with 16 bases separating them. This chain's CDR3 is CASSLLGGGTEAFF. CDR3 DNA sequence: TGTGCCAGCAGCCTTCTTGGGGGAGGAACTGAAGCTTTCTTT.

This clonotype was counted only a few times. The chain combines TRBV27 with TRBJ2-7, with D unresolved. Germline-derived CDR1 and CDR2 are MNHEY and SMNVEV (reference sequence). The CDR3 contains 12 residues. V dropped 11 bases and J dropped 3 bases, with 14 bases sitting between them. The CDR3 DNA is TGTGCCCCTCTTCAGGCGGTCTACGAGCAGTACTTC. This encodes CAPLQAVYEQYF.

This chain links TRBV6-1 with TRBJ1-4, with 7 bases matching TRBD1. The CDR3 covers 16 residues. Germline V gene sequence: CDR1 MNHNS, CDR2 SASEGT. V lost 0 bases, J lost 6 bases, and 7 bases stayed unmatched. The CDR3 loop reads CASSEAPGQPHEKLFF. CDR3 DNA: TGTGCCAGCAGTGAAGCCCCGGGACAGCCCCATGAAAAACTGTTTTTT.

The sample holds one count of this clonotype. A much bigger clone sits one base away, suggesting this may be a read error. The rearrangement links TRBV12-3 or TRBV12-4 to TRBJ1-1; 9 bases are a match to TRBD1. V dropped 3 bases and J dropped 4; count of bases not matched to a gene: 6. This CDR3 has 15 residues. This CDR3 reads CASSFADRGGTEAFF. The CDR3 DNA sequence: TGTGCCAGCAGTTTCGCGGACAGGGGAGGCACTGAAGCTTTCTTT.

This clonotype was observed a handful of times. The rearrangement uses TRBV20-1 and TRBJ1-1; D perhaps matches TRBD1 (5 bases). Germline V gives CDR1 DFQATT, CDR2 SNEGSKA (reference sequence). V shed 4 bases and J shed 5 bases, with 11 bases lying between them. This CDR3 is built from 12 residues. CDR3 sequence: CSAKQWGTEAFF. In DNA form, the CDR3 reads TGCAGTGCTAAGCAATGGGGGACTGAAGCTTTCTTT.

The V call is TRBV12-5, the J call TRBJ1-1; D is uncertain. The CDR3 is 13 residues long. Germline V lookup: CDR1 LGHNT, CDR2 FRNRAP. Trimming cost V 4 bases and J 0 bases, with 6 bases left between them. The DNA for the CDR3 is TGTGCTAGTGGTTCAGGAATGAACACTGAAGCTTTCTTT. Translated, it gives CASGSGMNTEAFF. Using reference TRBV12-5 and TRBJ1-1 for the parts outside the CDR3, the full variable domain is DARVTQTPRHKVTEMGQEVTMRCQPILGHNTVFWYRQTMMQGLELLAYFRNRAPLDDSGMPKDRFSAEMPDATLATLKIQPSEPRDSAVYFCASGSGMNTEAFFGQGTRLTVV.

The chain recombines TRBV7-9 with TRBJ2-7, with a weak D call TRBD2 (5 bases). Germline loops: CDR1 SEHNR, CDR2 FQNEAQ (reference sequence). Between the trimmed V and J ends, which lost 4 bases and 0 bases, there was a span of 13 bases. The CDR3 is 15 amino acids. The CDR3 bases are TGTGCCAGCAGCTCCCAGCGGAGACCCTCCTACGAGCAGTACTTC. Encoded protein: CASSSQRRPSYEQYF.

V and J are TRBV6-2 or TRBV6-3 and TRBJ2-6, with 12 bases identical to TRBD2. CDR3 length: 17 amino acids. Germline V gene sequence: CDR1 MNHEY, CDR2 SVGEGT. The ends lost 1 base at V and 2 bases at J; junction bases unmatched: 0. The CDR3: CASSYWTSGTGANVLTF. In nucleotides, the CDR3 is TGTGCCAGCAGTTACTGGACTAGCGGGACTGGGGCCAACGTCCTGACTTTC.

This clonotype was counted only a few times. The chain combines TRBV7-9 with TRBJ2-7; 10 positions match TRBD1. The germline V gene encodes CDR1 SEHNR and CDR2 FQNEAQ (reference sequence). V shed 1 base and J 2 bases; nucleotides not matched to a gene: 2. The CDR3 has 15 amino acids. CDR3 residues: CASSLGGQGTYEQYF. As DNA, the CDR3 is TGTGCCAGCAGCTTAGGGGGACAGGGGACCTACGAGCAGTACTTC.

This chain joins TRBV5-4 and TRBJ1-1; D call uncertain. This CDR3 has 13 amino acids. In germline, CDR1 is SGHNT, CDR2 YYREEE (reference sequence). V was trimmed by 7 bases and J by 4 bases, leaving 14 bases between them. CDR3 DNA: TGTGCCAGCGAAAGCGGGGTTGGCACTGAAGCTTTCTTT. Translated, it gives CASESGVGTEAFF. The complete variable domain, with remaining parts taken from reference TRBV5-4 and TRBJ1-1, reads ETGVTQSPTHLIKTRGQQVTLRCSSQSGHNTVSWYQQALGQGPQFIFQYYREEENGRGNFPPRFSGLQFPNYSSELNVNALELDDSALYLCASESGVGTEAFFGQGTRLTVV.

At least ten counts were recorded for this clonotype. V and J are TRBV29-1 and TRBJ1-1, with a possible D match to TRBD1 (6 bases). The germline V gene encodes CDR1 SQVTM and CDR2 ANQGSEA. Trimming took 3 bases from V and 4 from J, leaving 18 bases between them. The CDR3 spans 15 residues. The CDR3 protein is CSVDPSMGGGTEAFF. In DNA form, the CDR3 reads TGCAGCGTTGACCCCAGCATGGGGGGCGGCACTGAAGCTTTCTTT.

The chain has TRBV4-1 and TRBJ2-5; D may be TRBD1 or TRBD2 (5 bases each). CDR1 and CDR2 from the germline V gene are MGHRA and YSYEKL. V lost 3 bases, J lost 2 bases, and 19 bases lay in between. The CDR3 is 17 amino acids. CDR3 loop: CASSHRPGTARQETQYF. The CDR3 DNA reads TGCGCCAGCAGCCACCGGCCCGGGACCGCCCGACAAGAGACCCAGTACTTC.

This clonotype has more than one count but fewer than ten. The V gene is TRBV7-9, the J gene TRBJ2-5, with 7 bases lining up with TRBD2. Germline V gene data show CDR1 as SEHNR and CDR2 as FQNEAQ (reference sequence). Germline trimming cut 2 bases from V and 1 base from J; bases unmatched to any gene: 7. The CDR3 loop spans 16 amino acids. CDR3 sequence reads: CASSLLADTPQETQYF. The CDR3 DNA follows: TGTGCCAGCAGCTTACTAGCGGATACGCCCCAAGAGACCCAGTACTTC.

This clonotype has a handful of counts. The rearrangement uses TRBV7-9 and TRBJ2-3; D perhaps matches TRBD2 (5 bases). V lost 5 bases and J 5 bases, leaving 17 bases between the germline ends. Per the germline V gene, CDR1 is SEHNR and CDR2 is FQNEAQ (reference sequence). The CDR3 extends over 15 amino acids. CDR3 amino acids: CASSRLGREGDTQYF. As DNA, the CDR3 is TGTGCCAGCAGCCGTTTGGGGAGAGAGGGAGATACGCAGTATTTT.

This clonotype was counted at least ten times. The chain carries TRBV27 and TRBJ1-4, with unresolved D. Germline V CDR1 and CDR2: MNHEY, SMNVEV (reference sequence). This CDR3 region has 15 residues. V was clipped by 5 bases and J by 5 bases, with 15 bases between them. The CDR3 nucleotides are TGTGCCAGCAGTGCCTGGACCGGGCAAAATGAAAAACTGTTTTTT. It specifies CASSAWTGQNEKLFF.

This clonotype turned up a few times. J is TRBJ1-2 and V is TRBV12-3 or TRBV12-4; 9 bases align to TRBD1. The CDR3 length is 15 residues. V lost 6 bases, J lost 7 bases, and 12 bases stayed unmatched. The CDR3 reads CASSSAGTGRPGYTF. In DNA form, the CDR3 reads TGTGCCAGCAGCTCCGCCGGGACAGGGCGTCCTGGCTACACCTTC.